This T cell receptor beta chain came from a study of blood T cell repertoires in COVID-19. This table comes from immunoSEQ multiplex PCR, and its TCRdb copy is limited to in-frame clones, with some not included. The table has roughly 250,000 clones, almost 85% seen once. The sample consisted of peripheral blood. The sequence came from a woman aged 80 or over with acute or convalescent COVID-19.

The CDR3 loop reads CASGAGAVSYNEQFF. CDR3 nucleotides: TGTGCCAGTGGAGCGGGAGCGGTATCCTACAATGAGCAGTTCTTC. The V and J genes are TRBV6-6 and TRBJ2-1; TRBD2 matches at 8 bases. Germline V lookup: CDR1 MNHNY, CDR2 SVGAGI (reference sequence). J gave up 1 base and V 9 bases, and 8 bases lay outside the gene matches. The CDR3 loop spans 15 amino acids.